This T cell receptor beta chain derives from a study of T-cell reconstitution after alpha-beta-depleted transplantation in children. Trimming removed 5 bases from V and 3 bases from J, with 17 bases in between. The germline V gene has CDR1 MNHEY and CDR2 SMNVEV (reference sequence). The CDR3 is 17 residues long. Preparation of the TCRbeta library used unique molecular identifiers. TCRdb itself ran the PCR reads through MiXCR, one entry per CDR3 protein. The sample yields roughly 200,000 distinct CDR3 sequences, 8% to 10% seen once. This clonotype has more than one count but fewer than ten. This sample comprised PBMCs from the stem cell graft donor, obtained from the stem cell graft. The source of this sequence is a human donor who donated a stem cell graft to a child with acute lymphoblastic leukemia. The chain couples TRBV27 to TRBJ2-6; a possible D gene is TRBD1 (6 bases). The CDR3 loop reads CASSPRRLGGGANVLTF. The CDR3 DNA sequence: TGTGCCAGCAGTCCCCGACGTCTAGGGGGTGGGGCCAACGTCCTGACTTTC.